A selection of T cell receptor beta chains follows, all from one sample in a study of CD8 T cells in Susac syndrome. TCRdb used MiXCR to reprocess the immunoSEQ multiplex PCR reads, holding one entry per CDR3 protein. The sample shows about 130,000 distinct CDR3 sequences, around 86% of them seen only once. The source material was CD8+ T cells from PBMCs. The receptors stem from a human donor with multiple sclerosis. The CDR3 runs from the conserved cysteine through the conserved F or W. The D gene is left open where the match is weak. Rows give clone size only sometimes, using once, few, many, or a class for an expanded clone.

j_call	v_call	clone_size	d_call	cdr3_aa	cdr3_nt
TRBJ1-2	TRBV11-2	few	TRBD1	CASSLDGTGSYGYTF	TGTGCCAGCAGCTTAGACGGGACAGGTTCCTATGGCTACACCTTC
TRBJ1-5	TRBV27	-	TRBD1	CASSWTGGTSGPQHF	TGTGCCAGCAGTTGGACAGGGGGCACATCAGGGCCCCAGCATTTT
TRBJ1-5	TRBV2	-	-	CASSVYRGGGNQPQHF	TGTGCCAGCAGTGTTTATAGGGGAGGCGGCAATCAGCCCCAGCATTTT
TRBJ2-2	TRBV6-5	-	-	CASSYSRWTSFAGELFF	TGTGCCAGCAGTTACTCGAGGTGGACGAGTTTTGCCGGGGAGCTGTTTTTT
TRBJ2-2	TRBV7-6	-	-	CASSFTGLGELFF	TGTGCCAGCAGCTTCACAGGGCTCGGGGAGCTGTTTTTT
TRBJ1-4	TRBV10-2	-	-	CASSPPGGLREITNEKLFF	TGCGCCAGCAGTCCGCCGGGGGGGCTCAGGGAGATAACTAATGAAAAACTGTTTTTT
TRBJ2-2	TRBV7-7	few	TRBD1	CASSRGTGELFF	TGTGCTAGCTCCAGGGGGACCGGGGAGCTGTTTTTT
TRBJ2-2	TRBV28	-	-	CASRIGGIGELFF	TGTGCCAGCAGGATCGGGGGAATAGGGGAGCTGTTTTTT
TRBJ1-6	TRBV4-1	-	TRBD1	CASSQRQGAGNSPLHF	TGCGCCAGCAGCCAAAGACAGGGGGCTGGCAATTCACCCCTCCACTTT
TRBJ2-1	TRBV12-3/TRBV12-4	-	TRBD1	CASSTGTGKEQFF	TGTGCCAGCAGTACCGGGACAGGGAAAGAGCAGTTCTTC
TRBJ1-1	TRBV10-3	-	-	CAISDAYTEAFF	TGTGCCATCAGTGACGCGTACACTGAAGCTTTCTTT
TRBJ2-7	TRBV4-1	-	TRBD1	CASSQVDRGPYEQYF	TGCGCCAGCAGCCAAGTCGACAGGGGCCCCTACGAGCAGTACTTC
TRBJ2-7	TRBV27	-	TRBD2	CASSSGYGSGGAHEQYF	TGTGCCAGCAGTTCGGGCTATGGGAGCGGGGGGGCGCACGAGCAGTACTTC
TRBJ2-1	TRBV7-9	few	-	CASSLDRREQFF	TGTGCCAGCAGCTTAGACCGCCGCGAGCAGTTCTTC
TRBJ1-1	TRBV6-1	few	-	CASSEAPSPNTEAFF	TGTGCCAGCAGTGAAGCCCCCAGCCCGAACACTGAAGCTTTCTTT
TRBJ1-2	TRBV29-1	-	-	CSVGWSNYGYTF	TGCAGCGTTGGGTGGTCTAACTATGGCTACACCTTC
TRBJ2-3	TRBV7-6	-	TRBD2	CASSLGGGEDTQYF	TGTGCCAGCAGCTTAGGCGGGGGAGAGGATACGCAGTATTTT
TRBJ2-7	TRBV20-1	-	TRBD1	CSARDVDRGYEQYF	TGCAGTGCTAGAGATGTCGACAGGGGATACGAGCAGTACTTC
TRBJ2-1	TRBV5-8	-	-	CASLSLPQSTSYNEQFF	TGTGCCAGCCTCTCCCTACCTCAGTCTACCTCCTACAATGAGCAGTTCTTC
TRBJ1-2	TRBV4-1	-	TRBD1	CASSQGPGTGSGYTF	TGCGCCAGCAGCCAAGGCCCCGGGACAGGGAGTGGCTACACCTTC
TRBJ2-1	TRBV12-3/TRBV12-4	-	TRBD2	CASSLSAGGPGEQFF	TGTGCCAGCAGTTTATCAGCGGGAGGGCCCGGTGAGCAGTTCTTC
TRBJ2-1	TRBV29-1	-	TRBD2	CSAIYHTGGDNEQFF	TGCAGCGCCATATACCATACGGGAGGCGACAATGAGCAGTTCTTC